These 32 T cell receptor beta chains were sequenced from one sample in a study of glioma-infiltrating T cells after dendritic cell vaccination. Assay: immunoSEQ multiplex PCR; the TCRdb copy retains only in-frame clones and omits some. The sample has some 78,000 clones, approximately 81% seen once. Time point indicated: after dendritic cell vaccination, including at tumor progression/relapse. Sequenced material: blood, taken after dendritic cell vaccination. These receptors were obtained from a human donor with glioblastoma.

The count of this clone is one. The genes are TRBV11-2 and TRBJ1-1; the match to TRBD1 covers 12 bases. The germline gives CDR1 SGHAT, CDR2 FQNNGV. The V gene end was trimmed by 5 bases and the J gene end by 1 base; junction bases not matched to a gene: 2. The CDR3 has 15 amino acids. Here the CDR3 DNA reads TGTGCCAGCAGCGAGGGACAGGGGGCGAACACTGAAGCTTTCTTT. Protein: CASSEGQGANTEAFF. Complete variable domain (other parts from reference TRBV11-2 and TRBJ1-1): EAGVAQSPRYKIIEKRQSVAFWCNPISGHATLYWYQQILGQGPKLLIQFQNNGVVDDSQLPKDRFSAERLKGVDSTLKIQPAKLEDSAVYLCASSEGQGANTEAFFGQGTRLTVV.

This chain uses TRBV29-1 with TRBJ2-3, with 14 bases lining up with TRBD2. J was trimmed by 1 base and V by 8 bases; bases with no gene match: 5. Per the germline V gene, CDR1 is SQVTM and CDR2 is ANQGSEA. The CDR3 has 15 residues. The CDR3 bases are TGCAGCTATACGGGACTAGCGGGAGGCACAGATACGCAGTATTTT. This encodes CSYTGLAGGTDTQYF.

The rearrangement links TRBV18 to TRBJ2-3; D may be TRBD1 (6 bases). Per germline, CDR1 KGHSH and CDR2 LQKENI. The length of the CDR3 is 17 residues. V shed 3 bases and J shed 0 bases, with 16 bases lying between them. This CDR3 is CASSPSVGTYSTDTQYF. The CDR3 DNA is TGTGCCAGCTCACCTTCCGTTGGGACATATAGCACAGATACGCAGTATTTT.

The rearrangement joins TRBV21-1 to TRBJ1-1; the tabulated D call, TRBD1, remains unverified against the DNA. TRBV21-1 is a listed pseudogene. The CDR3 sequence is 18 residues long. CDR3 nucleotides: TGTGCCAGCAGCAAAGTCGGGACAGGGGGCGCTTTGTGGACTGAAGCTTTCTTT. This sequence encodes CASSKVGTGGALWTEAFF.

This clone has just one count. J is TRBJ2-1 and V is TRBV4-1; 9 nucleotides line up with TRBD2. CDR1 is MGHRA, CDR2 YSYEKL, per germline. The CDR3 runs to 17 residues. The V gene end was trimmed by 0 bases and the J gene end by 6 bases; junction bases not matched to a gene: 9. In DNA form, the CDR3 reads TGCGCCAGCAGCCAAGATCTTCTAGCGGGGATCTTCAATGAGCAGTTCTTC. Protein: CASSQDLLAGIFNEQFF.

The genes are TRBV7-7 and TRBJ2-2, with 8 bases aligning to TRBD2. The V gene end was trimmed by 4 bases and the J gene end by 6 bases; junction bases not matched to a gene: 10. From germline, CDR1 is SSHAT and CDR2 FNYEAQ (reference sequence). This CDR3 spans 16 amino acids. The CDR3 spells CASSSGGLVTPGELFF. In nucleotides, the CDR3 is TGTGCCAGCAGCTCGGGGGGACTAGTAACACCCGGGGAGCTGTTTTTT.

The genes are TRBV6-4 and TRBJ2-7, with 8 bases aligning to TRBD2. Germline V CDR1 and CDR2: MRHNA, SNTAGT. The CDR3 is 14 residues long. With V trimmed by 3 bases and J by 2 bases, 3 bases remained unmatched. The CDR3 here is CASSESSGAYEQYF. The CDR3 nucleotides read TGTGCCAGCAGTGAGAGTAGCGGGGCCTACGAGCAGTACTTC.

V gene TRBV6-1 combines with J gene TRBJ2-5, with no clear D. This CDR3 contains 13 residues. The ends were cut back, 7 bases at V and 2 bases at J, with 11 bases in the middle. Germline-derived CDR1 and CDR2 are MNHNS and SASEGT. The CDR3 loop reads CASMAGSQETQYF. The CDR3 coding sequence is TGTGCCAGCATGGCAGGCTCGCAAGAGACCCAGTACTTC.

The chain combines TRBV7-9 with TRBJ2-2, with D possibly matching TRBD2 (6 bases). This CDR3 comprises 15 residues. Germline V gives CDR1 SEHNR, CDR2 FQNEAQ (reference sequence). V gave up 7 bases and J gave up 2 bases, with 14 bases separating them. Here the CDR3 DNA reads TGTGCCAGCACTACGACCGGGAGAAACACCGGGGAGCTGTTTTTT. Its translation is CASTTTGRNTGELFF.

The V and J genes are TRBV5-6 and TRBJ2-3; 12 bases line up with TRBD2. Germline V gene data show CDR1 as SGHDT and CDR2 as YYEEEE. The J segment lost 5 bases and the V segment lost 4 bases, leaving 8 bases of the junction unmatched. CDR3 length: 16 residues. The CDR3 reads CASSPPSGRALDTQYF. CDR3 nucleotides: TGTGCCAGCAGCCCCCCTAGCGGGAGGGCCTTAGATACGCAGTATTTT. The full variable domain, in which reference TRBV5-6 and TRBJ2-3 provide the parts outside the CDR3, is DAGVTQSPTHLIKTRGQQVTLRCSPKSGHDTVSWYQQALGQGPQFIFQYYEEEERQRGNFPDRFSGHQFPNYSSELNVNALLLGDSALYLCASSPPSGRALDTQYFGPGTRLTVL.

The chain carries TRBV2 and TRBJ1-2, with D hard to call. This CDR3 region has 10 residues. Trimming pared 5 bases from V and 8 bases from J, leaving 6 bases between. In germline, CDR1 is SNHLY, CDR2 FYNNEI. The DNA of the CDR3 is TGTGCCAGCAGTCTAGTGGGCTACACCTTC. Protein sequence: CASSLVGYTF.

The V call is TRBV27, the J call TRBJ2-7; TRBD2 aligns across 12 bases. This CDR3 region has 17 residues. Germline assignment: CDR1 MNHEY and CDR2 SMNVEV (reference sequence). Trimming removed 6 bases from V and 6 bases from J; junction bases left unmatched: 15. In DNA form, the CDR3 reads TGTGCCAGCAGAACCCGGACCGGGACTAGCGGGCGGGCCGAGCAGTACTTC. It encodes CASRTRTGTSGRAEQYF.

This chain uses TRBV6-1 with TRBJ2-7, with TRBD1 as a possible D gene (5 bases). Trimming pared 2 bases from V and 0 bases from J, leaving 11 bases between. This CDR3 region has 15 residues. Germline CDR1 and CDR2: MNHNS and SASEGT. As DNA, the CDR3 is TGTGCCAGCAGTGAATTTGGAGACAGCTCCTACGAGCAGTACTTC. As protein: CASSEFGDSSYEQYF.

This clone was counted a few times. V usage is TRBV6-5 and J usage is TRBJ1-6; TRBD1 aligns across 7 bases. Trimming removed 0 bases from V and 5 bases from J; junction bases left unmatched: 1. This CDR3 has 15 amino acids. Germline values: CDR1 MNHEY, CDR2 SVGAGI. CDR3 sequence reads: CASSYSQGDNSPLHF. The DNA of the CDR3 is TGTGCCAGCAGTTACTCGCAGGGGGATAATTCACCCCTCCACTTT.

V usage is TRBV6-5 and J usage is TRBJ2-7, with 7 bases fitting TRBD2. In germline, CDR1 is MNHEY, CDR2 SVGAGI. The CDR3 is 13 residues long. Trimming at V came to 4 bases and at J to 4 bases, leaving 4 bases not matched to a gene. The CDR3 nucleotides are TGTGCCAGCAGTTTAAAGCGGGGTTACGAGCAGTACTTC. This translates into CASSLKRGYEQYF.

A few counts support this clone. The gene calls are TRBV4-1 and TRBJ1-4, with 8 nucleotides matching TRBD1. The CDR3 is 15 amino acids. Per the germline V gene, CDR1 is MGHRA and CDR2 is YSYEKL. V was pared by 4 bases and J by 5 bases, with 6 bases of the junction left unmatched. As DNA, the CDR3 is TGCGCCAGCAGCCGGCCGGGACAGGAAAATGAAAAACTGTTTTTT. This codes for CASSRPGQENEKLFF.

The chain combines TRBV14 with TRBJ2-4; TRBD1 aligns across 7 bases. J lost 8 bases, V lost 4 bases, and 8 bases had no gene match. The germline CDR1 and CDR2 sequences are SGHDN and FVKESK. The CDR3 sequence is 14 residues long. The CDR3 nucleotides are TGTGCCAGCAGCCGCGCCAGGGGGATGGACATTCAGTACTTC. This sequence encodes CASSRARGMDIQYF.

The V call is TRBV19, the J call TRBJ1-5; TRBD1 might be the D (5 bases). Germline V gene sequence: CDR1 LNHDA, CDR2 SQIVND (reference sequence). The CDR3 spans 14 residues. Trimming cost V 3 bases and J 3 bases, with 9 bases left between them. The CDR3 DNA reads TGTGCCAGTAGTATTAGGGACTCCAATCAGCCCCAGCATTTT. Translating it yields CASSIRDSNQPQHF. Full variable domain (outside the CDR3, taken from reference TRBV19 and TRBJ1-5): DGGITQSPKYLFRKEGQNVTLSCEQNLNHDAMYWYRQDPGQGLRLIYYSQIVNDFQKGDIAEGYSVSREKKESFPLTVTSAQKNPTAFYLCASSIRDSNQPQHFGDGTRLSIL.

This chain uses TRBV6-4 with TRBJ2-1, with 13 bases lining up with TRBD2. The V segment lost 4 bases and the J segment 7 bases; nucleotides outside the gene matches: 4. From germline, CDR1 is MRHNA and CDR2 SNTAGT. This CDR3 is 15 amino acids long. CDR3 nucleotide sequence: TGTGCCAGCAGTGCCACTAGCGGGGGGGTGAATGAGCAGTTCTTC. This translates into CASSATSGGVNEQFF.

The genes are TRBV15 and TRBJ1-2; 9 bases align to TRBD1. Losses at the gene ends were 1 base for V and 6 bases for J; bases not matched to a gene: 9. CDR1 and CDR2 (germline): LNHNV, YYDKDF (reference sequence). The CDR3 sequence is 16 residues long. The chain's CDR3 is CATSRAVDRGINGYTF. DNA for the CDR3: TGTGCCACCAGCAGAGCCGTGGACAGGGGAATTAATGGCTACACCTTC.

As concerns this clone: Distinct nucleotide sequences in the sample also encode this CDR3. The CDR3 nucleotides read TGTGCCAGCAGCGTGGGCGGCGGGACCTACGAGCAGTACTTC. The encoded protein is CASSVGGGTYEQYF. This chain links TRBV9 with TRBJ2-7, with D perhaps TRBD2 (6 bases). V was pared by 2 bases and J by 2 bases, with 11 bases between. Germline values: CDR1 SGDLS, CDR2 YYNGEE. CDR3 length: 14 residues.

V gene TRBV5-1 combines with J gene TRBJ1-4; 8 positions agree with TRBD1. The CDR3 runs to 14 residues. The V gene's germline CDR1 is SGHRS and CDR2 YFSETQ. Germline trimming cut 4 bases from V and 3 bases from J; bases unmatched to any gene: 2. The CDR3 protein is CASSPTGANEKLFF. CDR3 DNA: TGCGCCAGCAGCCCGACAGGGGCTAATGAAAAACTGTTTTTT.

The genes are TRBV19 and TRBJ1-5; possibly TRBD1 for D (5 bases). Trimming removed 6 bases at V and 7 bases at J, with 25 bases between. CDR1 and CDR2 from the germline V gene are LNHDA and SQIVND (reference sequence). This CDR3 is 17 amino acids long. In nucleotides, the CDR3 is TGTGCCAGTAGGGGGGGTAAGGGCCATGGTGGTGGGCAGCCCCAGCATTTT. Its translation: CASRGGKGHGGGQPQHF.

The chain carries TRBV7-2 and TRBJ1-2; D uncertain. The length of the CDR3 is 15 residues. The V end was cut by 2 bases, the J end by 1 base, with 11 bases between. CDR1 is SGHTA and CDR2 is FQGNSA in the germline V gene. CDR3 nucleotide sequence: TGTGCCAGCAGCTTAAACGTGGAGGGTAACTATGGCTACACCTTC. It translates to CASSLNVEGNYGYTF.

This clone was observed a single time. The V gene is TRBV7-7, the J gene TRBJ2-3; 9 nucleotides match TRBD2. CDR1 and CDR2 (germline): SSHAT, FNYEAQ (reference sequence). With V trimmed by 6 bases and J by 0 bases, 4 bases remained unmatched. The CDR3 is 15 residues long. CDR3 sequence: CASSPGTSSTDTQYF. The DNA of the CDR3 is TGTGCCAGCAGTCCGGGGACTAGCAGCACAGATACGCAGTATTTT.

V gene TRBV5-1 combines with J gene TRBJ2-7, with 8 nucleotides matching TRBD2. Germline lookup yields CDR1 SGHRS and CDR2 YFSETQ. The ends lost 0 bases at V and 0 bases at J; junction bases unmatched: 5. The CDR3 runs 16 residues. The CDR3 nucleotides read TGCGCCAGCAGCTTGGTGGCTAGCGGGCCCTCCTACGAGCAGTACTTC. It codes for CASSLVASGPSYEQYF.

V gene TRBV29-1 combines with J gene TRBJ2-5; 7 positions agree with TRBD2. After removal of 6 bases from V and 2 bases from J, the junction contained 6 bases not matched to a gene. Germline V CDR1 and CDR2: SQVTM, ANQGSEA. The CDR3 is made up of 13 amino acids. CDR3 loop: CSVGGRLQETQYF. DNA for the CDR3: TGCAGCGTCGGCGGGAGACTACAAGAGACCCAGTACTTC.

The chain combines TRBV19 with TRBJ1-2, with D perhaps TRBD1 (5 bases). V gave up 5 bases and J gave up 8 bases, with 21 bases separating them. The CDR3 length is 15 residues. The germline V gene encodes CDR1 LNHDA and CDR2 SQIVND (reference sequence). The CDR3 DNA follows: TGTGCCAGTAGTGCGCGGGACGGACTAAGAAGGGGCTACACCTTC. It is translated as CASSARDGLRRGYTF. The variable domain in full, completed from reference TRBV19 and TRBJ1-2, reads DGGITQSPKYLFRKEGQNVTLSCEQNLNHDAMYWYRQDPGQGLRLIYYSQIVNDFQKGDIAEGYSVSREKKESFPLTVTSAQKNPTAFYLCASSARDGLRRGYTFGSGTRLTVV.

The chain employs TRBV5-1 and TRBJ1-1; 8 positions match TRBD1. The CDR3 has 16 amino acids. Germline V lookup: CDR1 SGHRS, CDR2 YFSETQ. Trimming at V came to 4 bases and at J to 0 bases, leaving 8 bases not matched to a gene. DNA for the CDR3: TGCGCCAGCAGCCCTGACAGGGGTAAAATGAACACTGAAGCTTTCTTT. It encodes CASSPDRGKMNTEAFF. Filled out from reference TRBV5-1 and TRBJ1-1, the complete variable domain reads KAGVTQTPRYLIKTRGQQVTLSCSPISGHRSVSWYQQTPGQGLQFLFEYFSETQRNKGNFPGRFSGRQFSNSRSEMNVSTLELGDSALYLCASSPDRGKMNTEAFFGQGTRLTVV.

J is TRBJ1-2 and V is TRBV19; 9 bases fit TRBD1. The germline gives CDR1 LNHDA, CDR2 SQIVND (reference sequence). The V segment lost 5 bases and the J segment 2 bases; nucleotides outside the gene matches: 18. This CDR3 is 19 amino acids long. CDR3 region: CASSLTHNAHTGGNYGYTF. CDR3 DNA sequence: TGTGCCAGTAGTCTAACCCATAACGCCCACACAGGGGGCAACTATGGCTACACCTTC.

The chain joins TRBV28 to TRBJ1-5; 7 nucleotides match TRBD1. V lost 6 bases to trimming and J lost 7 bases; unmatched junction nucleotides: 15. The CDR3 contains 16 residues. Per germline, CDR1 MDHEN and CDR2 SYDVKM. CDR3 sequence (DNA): TGTGCCAGCAGCCTCCGACCAAACAGGGGCCGCCAGCCCCAGCATTTT. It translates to CASSLRPNRGRQPQHF. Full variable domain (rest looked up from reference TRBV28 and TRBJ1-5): DVKVTQSSRYLVKRTGEKVFLECVQDMDHENMFWYRQDPGLGLRLIYFSYDVKMKEKGDIPEGYSVSREKKERFSLILESASTNQTSMYLCASSLRPNRGRQPQHFGDGTRLSIL.

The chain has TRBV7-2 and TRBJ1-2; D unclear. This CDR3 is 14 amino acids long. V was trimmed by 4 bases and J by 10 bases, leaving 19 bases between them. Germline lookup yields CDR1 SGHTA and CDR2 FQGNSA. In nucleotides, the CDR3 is TGTGCCAGCAGCTCCCACGAGTCGTCCCCCAACTACACCTTC. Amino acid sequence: CASSSHESSPNYTF. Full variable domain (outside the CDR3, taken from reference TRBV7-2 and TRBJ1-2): GAGVSQSPSNKVTEKGKDVELRCDPISGHTALYWYRQSLGQGLEFLIYFQGNSAPDKSGLPSDRFSAERTGGSVSTLTIQRTQQEDSAVYLCASSSHESSPNYTFGSGTRLTVV.